This entry concerns a single TCR beta chain. The antigen is not known. The data stem from a study of a mutant IDH1 vaccine in newly diagnosed glioma. Overall study: Patients came in for eight vaccinations, in weeks 1, 3, 5, 7, 11, 15, 19 and 23. Patients got their first vaccination 4-6 weeks after radiotherapy alone, or with temozolomide cycles. Therapy received beforehand was radiotherapy, temozolomide, or both, with most patients given both.

The sample's time point: week 5, during vaccination. Vaccination used 300 ug of mutant IDH1 20-mer peptide per dose, with topical imiquimod. The V gene lost 5 bases and the J gene lost 4 bases, with 17 bases spanning the gap. The germline gives CDR1 GTSNPN, CDR2 SVGIG (reference sequence). The CDR3 length is 14 residues. Assay used: immunoSEQ multiplex PCR; TCRdb lists only in-frame clones, some missing. Of about 53,000 clones in the sample, around four fifths were seen once. The sequencing here drew on PBMCs, taken from a glioma patient whose treatment included an IDH1 peptide vaccine. The sequence was obtained from a woman aged 50 to 65 with glioma. The J gene is TRBJ1-2, the V gene TRBV30, with TRBD1 as a possible D gene (5 bases). CDR3 region: CAWSQSGRTYGYTF. The DNA of the CDR3 is TGTGCCTGGTCCCAGTCGGGGCGTACCTATGGCTACACCTTC.